This T cell receptor beta chain was documented in a study of OX40 agonist ivuxolimab in advanced cancers. The wider study: With a range of about 20 to 79, age averaged 60 years, and around 80% were male.

Profiling relied on immunoSEQ multiplex PCR, and the TCRdb table lists in-frame clones only, not all of them. The profile shows about 19,000 clones, around 68% of them singletons. This CDR3 contains 13 residues. Germline CDR1 and CDR2: SGDLS and YYNGEE. V lost 4 bases to trimming and J lost 5 bases, with 12 bases between them. The sequenced sample was CD4+ or CD8+ T cells sorted from blood, obtained in a trial of the OX40 agonist ivuxolimab. The J gene is TRBJ2-5, the V gene TRBV9; TRBD1 is a possible D gene (6 bases). This clonotype was obtained from an adult with an advanced solid tumor such as melanoma, head and neck, liver or kidney cancer. The CDR3 here is CASSSQGWETQYF. The CDR3 nucleotides are TGTGCCAGCAGCTCCCAGGGGTGGGAGACCCAGTACTTC.